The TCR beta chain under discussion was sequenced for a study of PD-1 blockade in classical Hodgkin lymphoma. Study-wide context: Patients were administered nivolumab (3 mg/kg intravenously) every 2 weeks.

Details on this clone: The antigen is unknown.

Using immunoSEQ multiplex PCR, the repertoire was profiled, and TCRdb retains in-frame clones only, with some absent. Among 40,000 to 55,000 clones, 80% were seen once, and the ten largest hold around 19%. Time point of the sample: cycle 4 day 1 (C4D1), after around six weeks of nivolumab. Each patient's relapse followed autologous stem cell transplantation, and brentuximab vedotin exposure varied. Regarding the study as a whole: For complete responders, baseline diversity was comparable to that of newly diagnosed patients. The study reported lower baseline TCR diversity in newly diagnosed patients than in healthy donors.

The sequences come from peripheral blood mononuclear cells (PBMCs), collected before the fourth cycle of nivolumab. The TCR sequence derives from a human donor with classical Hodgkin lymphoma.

CDR3 coding DNA: TGTGCCAGTAGCGAGCGGGAGAATTCACCCCTCCACTTT. Translated: CASSERENSPLHF. This chain connects TRBV19 to TRBJ1-6; D not resolved. Per germline, CDR1 LNHDA and CDR2 SQIVND (reference sequence). The V end was cut by 6 bases, the J end by 7 bases, with 10 bases between. There are 13 residues in the CDR3.